This TCR beta chain appears in the sequencing data of a study of blood T cell repertoires in COVID-19. At the level of the study: Both acute and convalescent COVID-19 samples were obtained from the United States, Italy and Spain. PBMCs, B-cell-depleted T cells, or T cells provided the cDNA or gDNA that made up the material.

This CDR3 has 16 amino acids. Germline CDR1 SGHVS, CDR2 FQNEAQ. Trimming at V came to 5 bases and at J to 3 bases, leaving 9 bases not matched to a gene. Produced via immunoSEQ multiplex PCR; TCRdb's table is partial and in-frame only. The data contain about 140,000 clones, about 80% of them singletons. The chain recombines TRBV7-8 with TRBJ1-5; 8 nucleotides line up with TRBD1. The sample taken for sequencing was PBMCs or T cells enriched from blood (not recorded which). The receptor comes from a woman younger than 35 who had been exposed to COVID-19. This CDR3 reads CASSPQTGGYNQPQHF. CDR3 nucleotide sequence: TGTGCCAGCAGCCCTCAAACAGGGGGATACAATCAGCCCCAGCATTTT.